The present entry profiles one TCR beta chain with its context. This entry is derived from a study of technical replicates of blood from several donors. Data came from immunoSEQ multiplex PCR; TCRdb stores just in-frame clones and leaves some out. The data contain fewer than 100,000 clones, 95% of them seen just once; the ten biggest clones take up 0.2% to 0.25%. V dropped 2 bases and J dropped 8 bases, with 12 bases sitting between them. This CDR3 is built from 14 residues. Per germline, CDR1 SGHAT and CDR2 FQNNGV. The sequencing sample was made of T cells isolated from PBMCs. The chain couples TRBV11-2 to TRBJ1-4; D is unclear. The sequence was collected from a human donor in good health. For the CDR3, the DNA is TGTGCCAGCAGCTTACCTCCTCCGGGGGAAAAACTGTTTTTT. It yields the protein CASSLPPPGEKLFF.